This TCR beta chain was identified during a study of blood T cell repertoires in COVID-19. Study context: Collection of acute and convalescent COVID-19 samples took place in the United States, Italy and Spain.

As processed by the authors: It was from reference gene primer amplification that nucleated cell counts were estimated. The repertoire was sequenced with immunoSEQ multiplex PCR; TCRdb's copy has only in-frame clones and lacks some. D and trimming come from the DNA, and the V and J calls and clone size come from that table. The table shows 80,000 to 90,000 clones, with around 85% occurring only once. The CDR3 consists of 16 residues. Germline CDR1 MNHEY, CDR2 SVGEGT. Trimming pared 0 bases from V and 0 bases from J, leaving 9 bases between. The source is a woman aged 65 to 85 with acute or convalescent COVID-19. The chain links TRBV6-2 or TRBV6-3 to TRBJ1-5; D remains ambiguous. The sequencing sample was made of peripheral blood. The CDR3 nucleotides read TGTGCCAGCAGTTACTCACTCGGCGGTAGCAATCAGCCCCAGCATTTT. Amino acid sequence: CASSYSLGGSNQPQHF.